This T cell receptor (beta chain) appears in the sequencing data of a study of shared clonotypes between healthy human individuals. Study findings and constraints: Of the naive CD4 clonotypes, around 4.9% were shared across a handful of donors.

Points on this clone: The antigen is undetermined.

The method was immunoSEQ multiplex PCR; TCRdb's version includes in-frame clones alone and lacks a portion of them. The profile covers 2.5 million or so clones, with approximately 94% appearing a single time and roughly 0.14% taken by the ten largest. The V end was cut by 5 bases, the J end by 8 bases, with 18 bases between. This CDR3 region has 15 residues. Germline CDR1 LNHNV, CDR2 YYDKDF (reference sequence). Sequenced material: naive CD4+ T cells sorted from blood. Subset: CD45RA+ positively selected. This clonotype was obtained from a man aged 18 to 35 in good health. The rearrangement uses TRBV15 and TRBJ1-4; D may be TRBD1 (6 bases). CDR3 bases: TGTGCCACCAGCCCCGGGGGACAAGTAGGCGAAAAACTGTTTTTT. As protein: CATSPGGQVGEKLFF.